Below, 23 T cell receptor beta chains from the same sample are listed, as sequenced in a study of siplizumab effects on memory and regulatory T cells. Sequencing was performed with immunoSEQ multiplex PCR; in TCRdb, only in-frame clones are kept and a portion is missing. The sample yields approximately 82,000 clones, roughly 86% seen once. The sequenced sample consisted of Tregs sorted from blood. All receptors come from a human donor in good health.

V usage is TRBV4-1 and J usage is TRBJ2-2, with TRBD1 identical over 7 bases. Germline values: CDR1 MGHRA, CDR2 YSYEKL. Trimming at V came to 1 base and at J to 3 bases, leaving 2 bases not matched to a gene. This CDR3 is built from 15 residues. The CDR3 loop reads CASSQGDRDTGELFF. In DNA, the CDR3 is TGCGCCAGCAGCCAAGGAGACAGGGACACCGGGGAGCTGTTTTTT.

The gene calls are TRBV19 and TRBJ1-3; D unclear. CDR1 and CDR2 (germline): LNHDA, SQIVND (reference sequence). The CDR3 is made up of 13 amino acids. V lost 5 bases and J 1 base, leaving 6 bases between the germline ends. CDR3 residues: CASSEQSGNTIYF. The DNA of the CDR3 is TGTGCCAGTAGTGAACAGTCTGGAAACACCATATATTTT.

The rearrangement joins TRBV6-6 to TRBJ2-7, with D hard to call. Germline loops: CDR1 MNHNY, CDR2 SVGAGI (reference sequence). The CDR3 is 16 amino acids. Trimming removed 0 bases at V and 1 base at J, with 13 bases between. The CDR3 loop reads CASSYSRRAHSYEQYF. The CDR3 DNA reads as TGTGCCAGCAGTTACTCGAGACGGGCGCATTCCTACGAGCAGTACTTC.

The chain links TRBV6-6 to TRBJ1-4, with 7 positions matching TRBD1. In germline, CDR1 is MNHNY, CDR2 SVGAGI (reference sequence). Losses at the gene ends were 1 base for V and 6 bases for J; bases not matched to a gene: 5. The CDR3 is 15 residues long. The CDR3 region is CASSYYAGGDEKLFF. The CDR3 bases are TGTGCCAGCAGTTACTACGCAGGGGGGGATGAAAAACTGTTTTTT.

The CDR3 sequence: CASKRTATDTQYF. The DNA of the CDR3 is TGTGCCAGCAAGAGGACAGCAACGGATACGCAGTATTTT. The chain is built from TRBV27 and TRBJ2-3; perhaps TRBD1 as D (6 bases). CDR1 MNHEY and CDR2 SMNVEV come from the germline V gene (reference sequence). The length of the CDR3 is 13 residues. V was clipped by 7 bases and J by 6 bases, with 14 bases between them.

V usage is TRBV7-2 and J usage is TRBJ2-7, with TRBD2 as a possible D gene (7 bases). V shed 6 bases and J shed 6 bases, with 18 bases lying between them. The CDR3 is 14 amino acids. Germline loops: CDR1 SGHTA, CDR2 FQGNSA. Here the CDR3 DNA reads TGTGCCAGCAGTTCCGGGGGGCTTTTCCCCGAGCAGTACTTC. This sequence encodes CASSSGGLFPEQYF. The variable domain in full, with the rest retrieved from reference TRBV7-2 and TRBJ2-7, is GAGVSQSPSNKVTEKGKDVELRCDPISGHTALYWYRQSLGQGLEFLIYFQGNSAPDKSGLPSDRFSAERTGGSVSTLTIQRTQQEDSAVYLCASSSGGLFPEQYFGPGTRLTVT.

This chain links TRBV5-6 with TRBJ2-1; D is unclear. CDR1 and CDR2 (germline): SGHDT, YYEEEE. The V end was cut by 4 bases, the J end by 4 bases, with 12 bases between. The CDR3 contains 14 residues. This CDR3 reads CASSPYSLYNEQFF. The CDR3, as DNA: TGTGCCAGCAGCCCTTACAGCTTATACAATGAGCAGTTCTTC.

The rearrangement joins TRBV18 to TRBJ1-2; no reliable D call. Looked up from germline, CDR1 is KGHSH and CDR2 is LQKENI. V gave up 4 bases and J gave up 4 bases, with 13 bases separating them. The CDR3 is made up of 14 amino acids. This chain's CDR3 is CASSLQKGLYGYTF. In nucleotides, the CDR3 is TGTGCCAGCTCACTTCAAAAGGGCCTCTATGGCTACACCTTC.

The CDR3 is CSADNEQFF. In nucleotides, the CDR3 is TGCAGTGCTGATAATGAGCAGTTCTTC. This chain uses TRBV20-1 with TRBJ2-1; D call uncertain. The ends were cut back, 5 bases at V and 7 bases at J, with 3 bases in the middle. The CDR3 contains 9 residues. From germline, CDR1 is DFQATT and CDR2 SNEGSKA (reference sequence).

This sequence joins TRBV19 and TRBJ1-1; possible D gene TRBD1, 5 bases. Trimming removed 2 bases from V and 8 bases from J, with 6 bases in between. The CDR3 sequence is 11 residues long. The germline CDR1 and CDR2 sequences are LNHDA and SQIVND (reference sequence). The CDR3 loop reads CASSIWDEAFF. The CDR3 nucleotides are TGTGCCAGTAGTATATGGGACGAAGCTTTCTTT. The full variable domain, with the rest looked up from reference TRBV19 and TRBJ1-1, is DGGITQSPKYLFRKEGQNVTLSCEQNLNHDAMYWYRQDPGQGLRLIYYSQIVNDFQKGDIAEGYSVSREKKESFPLTVTSAQKNPTAFYLCASSIWDEAFFGQGTRLTVV.

J is TRBJ2-3 and V is TRBV7-3; maybe TRBD1 (5 bases). V was clipped by 1 base and J by 2 bases, with 10 bases between them. Germline V CDR1 and CDR2: SGHTA, FQGTGA. The CDR3 covers 15 residues. The CDR3 spells CASSLMGLNTDTQYF. CDR3 bases: TGTGCCAGCAGCTTAATGGGGCTCAACACAGATACGCAGTATTTT. The full variable domain, its missing parts supplied by reference TRBV7-3 and TRBJ2-3, is GAGVSQTPSNKVTEKGKYVELRCDPISGHTALYWYRQSLGQGPEFLIYFQGTGAADDSGLPNDRFFAVRPEGSVSTLKIQRTERGDSAVYLCASSLMGLNTDTQYFGPGTRLTVL.

The chain links TRBV5-6 to TRBJ2-6, with D possibly matching TRBD1 (5 bases). This CDR3 has 13 residues. V was clipped by 5 bases and J by 10 bases, with 13 bases between them. CDR1 and CDR2 from the germline V gene are SGHDT and YYEEEE. The CDR3 is CASRSRAGNVLTF. The DNA of the CDR3 is TGTGCCAGCAGAAGCAGGGCAGGGAACGTCCTGACTTTC.

V is TRBV6-5 and J is TRBJ2-1, with D possibly TRBD1 on 6 matching bases. Germline V lookup: CDR1 MNHEY, CDR2 SVGAGI. The V and J ends lost 5 bases and 8 bases respectively, with 10 bases between them. The CDR3 is made up of 12 amino acids. Written as DNA, the CDR3 is TGTGCCAGCAGTCTACAGGGCTATGAGCAGTTCTTC. This codes for CASSLQGYEQFF.

On this clone itself: The same CDR3 is also encoded by other DNA sequences in this sample. This rearrangement joins TRBV19 to TRBJ2-3; no clear D. Trimming removed 6 bases from V and 4 bases from J, with 5 bases in between. CDR1 is LNHDA, CDR2 SQIVND, per germline (reference sequence). The CDR3 loop spans 11 amino acids. The CDR3 sequence: CASRRSDTQYF. CDR3 nucleotide sequence: TGTGCCAGTAGACGGTCAGATACGCAGTATTTT. The entire variable domain, with the rest obtained from reference TRBV19 and TRBJ2-3, is as follows: DGGITQSPKYLFRKEGQNVTLSCEQNLNHDAMYWYRQDPGQGLRLIYYSQIVNDFQKGDIAEGYSVSREKKESFPLTVTSAQKNPTAFYLCASRRSDTQYFGPGTRLTVL.

V is TRBV10-3 and J is TRBJ2-7; perhaps TRBD1 as D (5 bases). Trimming left V 8 bases short and J 2 bases short, with 13 bases between. The CDR3 contains 13 residues. CDR1 is ENHRY, CDR2 SYGVKD, per germline. CDR3 nucleotides: TGTGCCATCGGGGTGGGGCATCCCTACGAGCAGTACTTC. Protein: CAIGVGHPYEQYF.

CDR3 nucleotides: TGTGCCAGCAGTTTAAGGGTGGGACTAGTCTCCTACAATGAGCAGTTCTTC. This codes for CASSLRVGLVSYNEQFF. This chain uses TRBV27 with TRBJ2-1; 8 bases fit TRBD2. The ends lost 2 bases at V and 0 bases at J; junction bases unmatched: 6. Germline values: CDR1 MNHEY, CDR2 SMNVEV (reference sequence). The CDR3 covers 17 residues.

The chain combines TRBV7-3 with TRBJ1-1; D is possibly TRBD1 (5 bases). V was clipped by 6 bases and J by 1 base, with 9 bases between them. Germline V lookup: CDR1 SGHTA, CDR2 FQGTGA. The CDR3 is 13 amino acids. The CDR3 sequence is CASSHDRNTEAFF. CDR3 nucleotides: TGTGCCAGCAGTCATGACAGGAACACTGAAGCTTTCTTT.

The chain uses TRBV7-3 and TRBJ2-5; 10 bases line up with TRBD2. The CDR3 extends over 15 amino acids. The trim removed 6 bases at V and 5 bases at J, leaving 9 bases unmatched. Germline V gives CDR1 SGHTA, CDR2 FQGTGA. CDR3 DNA: TGTGCCAGCAGGATCCAGCGGGGGGGGCACGAGACCCAGTACTTC. It translates to CASRIQRGGHETQYF. Full variable domain (outside the CDR3, taken from reference TRBV7-3 and TRBJ2-5): GAGVSQTPSNKVTEKGKYVELRCDPISGHTALYWYRQSLGQGPEFLIYFQGTGAADDSGLPNDRFFAVRPEGSVSTLKIQRTERGDSAVYLCASRIQRGGHETQYFGPGTRLLVL.

The gene calls are TRBV30 and TRBJ1-1; possible D gene TRBD1, 6 bases. The germline V and J ends were trimmed by 5 bases and 4 bases, with 14 bases remaining between them. Per germline, CDR1 GTSNPN and CDR2 SVGIG (reference sequence). The CDR3 has 13 amino acids. CDR3 sequence: CAWGGGQSTEAFF. The CDR3 coding sequence is TGTGCCTGGGGCGGGGGCCAAAGCACTGAAGCTTTCTTT.

The chain links TRBV5-1 to TRBJ2-5; unclear D gene. V was clipped by 4 bases and J by 2 bases, with 9 bases between them. The CDR3 sequence is 13 residues long. Germline CDR1 is SGHRS and CDR2 is YFSETQ. CDR3 residues: CASSLWNQETQYF. CDR3 nucleotide sequence: TGCGCCAGCAGCCTGTGGAATCAAGAGACCCAGTACTTC. The variable domain in full, completed from reference TRBV5-1 and TRBJ2-5, reads KAGVTQTPRYLIKTRGQQVTLSCSPISGHRSVSWYQQTPGQGLQFLFEYFSETQRNKGNFPGRFSGRQFSNSRSEMNVSTLELGDSALYLCASSLWNQETQYFGPGTRLLVL.

As DNA, the CDR3 is TGTGCCAGTACGCCGGGACAGGGGTCTGGAAACACCATATATTTT. It yields the protein CASTPGQGSGNTIYF. The chain joins TRBV19 to TRBJ1-3; 10 bases fit TRBD1. V was pared by 7 bases and J by 1 base, with 4 bases of the junction left unmatched. The germline CDR1 and CDR2 sequences are LNHDA and SQIVND (reference sequence). This CDR3 spans 15 amino acids.

This chain links TRBV5-5 with TRBJ2-6; no reliable D call. V was pared by 5 bases and J by 2 bases, with 14 bases between. CDR1 is SGHKS, CDR2 YYEKEE, per germline (reference sequence). The CDR3 has 16 amino acids. CDR3 sequence reads: CASRSGVPPGANVLTF. CDR3 nucleotide sequence: TGTGCCAGCAGAAGTGGGGTCCCACCTGGGGCCAACGTCCTGACTTTC.

This clone was seen once. The chain recombines TRBV2 with TRBJ1-3; D gene unclear. The CDR3 runs 14 residues. V lost 4 bases and J lost 2, with 9 bases in between. CDR1 and CDR2 (germline): SNHLY, FYNNEI. This chain's CDR3 is CASSAGITGNTIYF. CDR3 nucleotide sequence: TGTGCCAGCAGTGCCGGGATAACTGGAAACACCATATATTTT.